The sequence of this T cell receptor (beta chain) was determined in a study of blood T cells in healthy people across ages. CDR3 length: 15 residues. The V gene's germline CDR1 is WSHSY and CDR2 SAAADI. Trimming removed 4 bases from V and 7 bases from J; junction bases left unmatched: 11. Study-level findings and limits: Older individuals had lower TCR beta diversity per million T cells (the decline was roughly linear).

All donors came from Russia, were Caucasian and healthy, and spanned ages about 6 to 95. Total RNA amounts of at least 5 micrograms were extracted per sample. Then a second PCR, running about 6 to 12 cycles, was carried out with a sample-barcoded 5' primer and a J-beta primer mix. TCRdb passed the 5' RACE reads through MiXCR, listing each CDR3 protein once. The repertoire holds approximately 780,000 distinct CDR3 sequences, with more than 25% as singletons. Points on this clonotype: Its antigen is still unknown.

This sample also appeared in a second study, on T cells of mothers and their children. That paper adds: Related mother-child pairs showed slightly, non-significantly higher overlap than unrelated pairs.

The specimen was blood. The rearrangement links TRBV10-2 to TRBJ1-1; the match to TRBD1 covers 8 bases. This TCR was sampled from a boy aged 10-17 years in good health. CDR3 residues: CASSGTGRRVNEAFF. Written as DNA, the CDR3 is TGCGCCAGCAGTGGGACAGGGAGAAGGGTCAATGAAGCTTTCTTT.